The present entry profiles one T cell receptor (beta chain) with its context. What it binds is unknown. These data come from a study of T cell responses to AZD1222 COVID-19 vaccine. Study-wide findings and caveats: Baseline testing showed seropositivity in only a handful of AZD1222 recipients. Targeting of unmutated variant regions was reportedly seen in nearly half of spike-specific TCRs. Donors were chiefly white British, with a greater number of females, and clonal diversity was perhaps underestimated. Regions 160-218 and 743-854 held dominance among vaccine-associated CD4 TCRs, which spanned spike.

Trimming shortened V by 3 bases and J by 2 bases, and 14 bases separated the two germline ends. Germline V gives CDR1 MNHEY, CDR2 SMNVEV (reference sequence). This CDR3 spans 15 amino acids. Here immunoSEQ multiplex PCR was the method, and the copy in TCRdb shows in-frame clones only, minus some. Of 100,000 to 150,000 clones listed, roughly nine tenths are singletons. The sequence came from an adult in good health. The rearrangement links TRBV27 to TRBJ2-7, with D possibly TRBD2 on 6 matching bases. The specimen comprised peripheral blood, sampled on day 0 of AZD1222 vaccination. The CDR3 loop is CASSLGGGRAYEQYF. The CDR3 DNA is TGTGCCAGCAGTTTGGGCGGAGGGAGAGCCTACGAGCAGTACTTC.